The 10 T cell receptor beta chains below all came from one sample that was sequenced in a study of blood T cell repertoires in COVID-19. The method was immunoSEQ multiplex PCR; TCRdb's version includes in-frame clones alone and lacks a portion of them. The table includes approximately 56,000 clones, approximately 80% detected once. The sequenced material came from peripheral blood. The receptors here all came from a man aged 65 to 79 with active COVID-19.

This rearrangement joins TRBV7-3 to TRBJ2-7, with 9 bases that match TRBD2. CDR1 and CDR2 (germline): SGHTA, FQGTGA. CDR3 length: 15 residues. V lost 5 bases to trimming and J lost 4 bases; unmatched junction nucleotides: 9. CDR3 loop: CASSPMSGGRYEQYF. The CDR3 DNA reads TGTGCCAGCAGCCCGATGAGCGGGGGGCGATACGAGCAGTACTTC.

On this clone itself: Mismatch with germline at one junction end may stem from a read error. Other DNA sequences of this sample code for an identical CDR3. V usage is TRBV10-3 and J usage is TRBJ1-2; 10 bases align to TRBD1. From germline, CDR1 is ENHRY and CDR2 SYGVKD. This CDR3 is 14 amino acids long. CDR3 nucleotide sequence: TGTGCCATCAGTGCGACAGGGGGCTTTGAGGGCTACACTTTC. This gives the protein CAISATGGFEGYTF.

The chain employs TRBV21-1 and TRBJ2-7; TRBD2 is the table's D call, not checked against the DNA. TRBV21-1 is recorded as a pseudogene. This CDR3 has 13 residues. The DNA for the CDR3 is TGTGCCAGCACCCTTCGGGGGGGCAACGAGCAGTACTTC. The encoded protein is CASTLRGGNEQYF.

The rearrangement uses TRBV21-1 and TRBJ2-7; the table's D call of TRBD2 was not tested on the DNA. TRBV21-1 is an annotated pseudogene. The CDR3 runs 18 residues. The CDR3 DNA reads as TGTGCCAGCAGCCCCAGACTAGCGGGGGACCTTCCCTCCTACGAGCAGTACTTC. Amino acids: CASSPRLAGDLPSYEQYF.

The rearrangement uses TRBV10-3 and TRBJ1-2; tentative D call: TRBD1 (6 bases). Trimming removed 0 bases from V and 4 bases from J, with 9 bases in between. Per the germline V gene, CDR1 is ENHRY and CDR2 is SYGVKD. The CDR3 loop spans 14 amino acids. CDR3: CAISESAGAYGYTF. CDR3 DNA sequence: TGTGCCATCAGTGAGTCAGCAGGGGCCTATGGCTACACCTTC.

The CDR3 bases are TGTGCTAGTGGTCGGACAGTCGATACGCAGTATTTT. Protein sequence: CASGRTVDTQYF. The rearrangement joins TRBV12-5 to TRBJ2-3, with TRBD1 as a possible D gene (6 bases). Germline loops: CDR1 LGHNT, CDR2 FRNRAP. The V and J ends lost 5 bases and 6 bases respectively, with 9 bases between them. The CDR3 contains 12 residues.

The chain couples TRBV3-1 (or the pseudogene TRBV3-2) to TRBJ2-7, with 7 bases fitting TRBD1. Germline lookup yields CDR1 LGHDT and CDR2 YNNKEL (reference sequence). The CDR3 is 14 amino acids. The ends lost 1 base at V and 5 bases at J; junction bases unmatched: 5. CDR3 nucleotides: TGTGCCAGCAGCCAAGGGGGGACAGTGAACGAGCAGTACTTC. Protein product: CASSQGGTVNEQYF.

The chain recombines TRBV7-3 with TRBJ2-2, with TRBD2 as a possible D gene (6 bases). The CDR3 has 14 amino acids. CDR1 and CDR2 from the germline V gene are SGHTA and FQGTGA. Trimming pared 6 bases from V and 2 bases from J, leaving 10 bases between. The CDR3 sequence is CASRRDLNTGELFF. In DNA, the CDR3 is TGTGCCAGCAGACGGGACTTAAACACCGGGGAGCTGTTTTTT.

J is TRBJ2-2 and V is TRBV5-4; 7 bases line up with TRBD2. J gave up 2 bases and V 4 bases, and 5 bases lay outside the gene matches. The CDR3 totals 15 residues. CDR1 is SGHNT, CDR2 YYREEE, per germline (reference sequence). The DNA for the CDR3 is TGTGCCAGCAGCCCGCGGGGGATCAACACCGGGGAGCTGTTTTTT. It is translated as CASSPRGINTGELFF.

The chain carries TRBV7-2 and TRBJ2-7, with D maybe TRBD1 (5 bases). CDR1 is SGHTA and CDR2 is FQGNSA in the germline V gene. The CDR3 has 12 amino acids. V was shortened by 5 bases and J by 7 bases, with 12 bases between the two germline ends. CDR3 bases: TGTGCCAGCAGCCTCCCCCAGGGAGAGCAGTACTTC. It yields the protein CASSLPQGEQYF. Complete variable domain (other parts from reference TRBV7-2 and TRBJ2-7): GAGVSQSPSNKVTEKGKDVELRCDPISGHTALYWYRQSLGQGLEFLIYFQGNSAPDKSGLPSDRFSAERTGGSVSTLTIQRTQQEDSAVYLCASSLPQGEQYFGPGTRLTVT.